This entry describes one T cell receptor beta chain. The naive CD8 population came from CD45RO-negative cells selected for CCR7, without terminally differentiated effector memory CD45RA+ cells. Here immunoSEQ multiplex PCR was the method, and the copy in TCRdb shows in-frame clones only, minus some. The data show some 2.1 million clones, over 85% seen once. The data stem from a study of shared clonotypes between healthy human individuals. This receptor was obtained from a man aged 18 to 30 in good health. Sequencing used naive CD8+ T cells sorted from blood.

The CDR3 DNA reads TGTGCCAGTACCCCACTAGCGGGAATCACAGATACGCAGTATTTT. It specifies CASTPLAGITDTQYF. V gene TRBV19 combines with J gene TRBJ2-3, with 10 bases that match TRBD2. The CDR3 is 15 amino acids. Per the germline V gene, CDR1 is LNHDA and CDR2 is SQIVND (reference sequence). Trimming removed 7 bases from V and 2 bases from J; junction bases left unmatched: 6.